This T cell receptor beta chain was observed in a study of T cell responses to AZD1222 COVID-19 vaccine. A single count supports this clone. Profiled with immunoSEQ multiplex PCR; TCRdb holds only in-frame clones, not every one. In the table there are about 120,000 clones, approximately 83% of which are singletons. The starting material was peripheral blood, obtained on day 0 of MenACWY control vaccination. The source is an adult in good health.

The CDR3 sequence is CASSAFRTRDLSDTQYF. The DNA for the CDR3 is TGTGCCAGCAGCGCGTTTCGGACTAGAGACCTCTCAGATACGCAGTATTTT. The chain is built from TRBV2 and TRBJ2-3; 7 bases agree with TRBD2. CDR3 length: 17 residues. Germline CDR1 SNHLY, CDR2 FYNNEI. The ends lost 6 bases at V and 4 bases at J; junction bases unmatched: 16.